This T cell receptor beta chain was identified in a study of molecular identifiers for immune sequencing clone quantification. This clonotype was seen ten or more times. Via MiXCR, TCRdb re-called the PCR reads, giving one row per CDR3 protein. The table includes over 35,000 distinct CDR3 sequences, 18% detected once. The CDR3 extends over 15 amino acids. The germline CDR1 and CDR2 sequences are MNHNS and SASEGT. V was trimmed by 6 bases and J by 2 bases, leaving 17 bases between them. This receptor was identified in a human donor in good health. Some libraries in this study had Jurkat cell RNA spiked in. Sequenced material: naive CD8+ T cells from blood, with Jurkat cell RNA spiked in. The sample's subset: FACS-sorted CD8+CD4-CCR7+CD45RA+ naive T cells. V and J are TRBV6-1 and TRBJ2-7; tentative D call: TRBD1 (5 bases). CDR3 sequence (DNA): TGTGCCAGCAGCGAAAGCTGGGGCGAGCCCTACGAGCAGTACTTC. Translating it yields CASSESWGEPYEQYF.